The clone carrying this TCR beta chain was observed many times. The target antigen is unknown. This sample was included in a study of T cells after yellow fever vaccination. As for the study in general: Each low-cell-number fraction was prepared by means of SMART-Seq v4 Ultra Low Input. Study-level results: It was the secondary response that reached its peak faster, day 5 versus 15, but it was weaker. Booster sampling recovered most clones from primary vaccination (approximately 97% CD4, approximately 90% CD8).

Universal primer sites and UMIs were introduced during 5'RACE template-switching synthesis of TCR cDNA. TCRdb independently ran MiXCR on the 5' RACE reads; one entry per CDR3 protein. Counted here are 200,000 to 300,000 distinct CDR3 sequences, more than 3.5% occurring once; the ten biggest clones make up around 19%. This receptor was taken from a man aged 18 to 30 who received the YFV17D yellow fever vaccine. Material: PBMCs, obtained 15 days after the yellow fever booster vaccination.

For the CDR3, the DNA is TGTGCCAGCAGTTTTGGGAGACTACAGCCCCAGCATTTT. Translating it yields CASSFGRLQPQHF. The rearrangement uses TRBV27 and TRBJ1-5, with D uncertain. V was trimmed by 3 bases and J by 7 bases, leaving 10 bases between them. CDR3 length equals 13 residues. Germline CDR1 and CDR2: MNHEY and SMNVEV (reference sequence).